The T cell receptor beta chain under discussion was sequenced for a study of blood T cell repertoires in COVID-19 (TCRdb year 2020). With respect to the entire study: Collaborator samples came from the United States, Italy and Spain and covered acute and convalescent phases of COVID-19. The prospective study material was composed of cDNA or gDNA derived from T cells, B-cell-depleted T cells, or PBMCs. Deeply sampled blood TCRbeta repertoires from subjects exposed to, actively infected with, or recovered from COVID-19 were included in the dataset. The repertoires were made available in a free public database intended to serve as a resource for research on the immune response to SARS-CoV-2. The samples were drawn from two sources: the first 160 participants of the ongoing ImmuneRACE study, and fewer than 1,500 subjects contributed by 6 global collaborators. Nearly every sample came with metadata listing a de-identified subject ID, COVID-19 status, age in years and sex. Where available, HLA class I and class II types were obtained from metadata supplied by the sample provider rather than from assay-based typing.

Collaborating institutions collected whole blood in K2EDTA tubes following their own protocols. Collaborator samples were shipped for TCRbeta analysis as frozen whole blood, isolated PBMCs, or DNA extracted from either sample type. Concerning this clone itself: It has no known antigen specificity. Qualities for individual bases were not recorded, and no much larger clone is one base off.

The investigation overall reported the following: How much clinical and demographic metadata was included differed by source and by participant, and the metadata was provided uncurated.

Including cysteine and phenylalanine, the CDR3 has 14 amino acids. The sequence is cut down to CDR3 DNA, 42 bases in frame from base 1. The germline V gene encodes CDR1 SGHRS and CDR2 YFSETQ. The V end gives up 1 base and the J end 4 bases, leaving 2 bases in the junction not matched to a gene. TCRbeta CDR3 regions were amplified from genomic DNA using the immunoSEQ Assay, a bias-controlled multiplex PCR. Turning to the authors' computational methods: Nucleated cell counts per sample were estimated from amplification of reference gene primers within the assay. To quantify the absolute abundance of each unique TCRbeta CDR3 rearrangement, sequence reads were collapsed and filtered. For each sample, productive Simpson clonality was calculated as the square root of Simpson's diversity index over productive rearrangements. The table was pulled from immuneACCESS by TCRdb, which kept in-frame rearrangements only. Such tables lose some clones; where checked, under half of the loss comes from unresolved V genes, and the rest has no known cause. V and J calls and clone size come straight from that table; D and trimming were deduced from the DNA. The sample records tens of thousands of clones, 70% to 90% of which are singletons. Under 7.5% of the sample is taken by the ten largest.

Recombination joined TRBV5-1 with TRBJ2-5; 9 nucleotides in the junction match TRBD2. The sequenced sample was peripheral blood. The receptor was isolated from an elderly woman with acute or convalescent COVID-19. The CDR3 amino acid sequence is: CASSLLTSGETQYF. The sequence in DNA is TGCGCCAGCAGCTTGTTGACTAGCGGAGAGACCCAGTACTTC.